These 20 T cell receptor beta chains were all obtained from the same sample, sequenced in a study of cytomegalovirus exposure and HLA in healthy donors. PCR primers comprised 60 Vbeta and 13 Jbeta primers. Libraries were prepared by immunoSEQ multiplex PCR; TCRdb keeps only in-frame clonotypes and omits some of them. This table holds roughly 110,000 clones. The specimen was PBMCs. These receptors came from a man in his thirties or forties in good health and CMV-seronegative.

The chain has TRBV19 and TRBJ2-7; TRBD1 aligns across 7 bases. The ends lost 3 bases at V and 3 bases at J; junction bases unmatched: 8. The germline V gene has CDR1 LNHDA and CDR2 SQIVND (reference sequence). CDR3 length equals 15 residues. The CDR3 loop is CASSIQGTEVYEQYF. The DNA of the CDR3 is TGTGCCAGTAGTATTCAGGGGACAGAAGTCTACGAGCAGTACTTC.

The chain joins TRBV5-1 to TRBJ1-6; D is perhaps TRBD1 (5 bases). V was pared by 0 bases and J by 1 base, with 14 bases between. The CDR3 consists of 18 residues. CDR1 is SGHRS, CDR2 YFSETQ, per germline. CDR3 sequence: CASSLDLIGVSYNSPLHF. Written as DNA, the CDR3 is TGCGCCAGCAGCTTGGATCTTATAGGGGTGTCCTATAATTCACCCCTCCACTTT.

The rearrangement joins TRBV19 to TRBJ2-3; D unresolved. V gave up 5 bases and J gave up 1 base, with 16 bases separating them. Germline V CDR1 and CDR2: LNHDA, SQIVND (reference sequence). The CDR3 spans 16 residues. CDR3 region: CASSRVDRLGTDTQYF. The CDR3 DNA reads TGTGCCAGTAGTCGCGTCGATCGCCTAGGCACAGATACGCAGTATTTT.

The rearrangement links TRBV29-1 to TRBJ2-1; a weak D match, TRBD2 (6 bases). V lost 1 base, J lost 7 bases, and 20 bases lay in between. The germline gives CDR1 SQVTM, CDR2 ANQGSEA. The CDR3 has 16 residues. The CDR3 region has the DNA TGCAGCGTTGAAGGGGGTGGAGGGGCTCGAGGTAATGAGCAGTTCTTC. Its translation: CSVEGGGGARGNEQFF.

The J gene is TRBJ1-1, the V gene TRBV18; no reliable D call. Germline assignment: CDR1 KGHSH and CDR2 LQKENI. Trimming removed 2 bases from V and 4 bases from J, with 17 bases in between. The CDR3 totals 16 residues. The CDR3 region is CASSPSIVELSTEAFF. The CDR3 nucleotides are TGTGCCAGCTCACCATCGATTGTAGAATTGAGCACTGAAGCTTTCTTT.

Worth noting for this clone: Compared with germline, one end of the junction differs, possibly owing to a read error. The chain couples TRBV7-8 to TRBJ2-3; 12 positions agree with TRBD2. Germline loops: CDR1 SGHVS, CDR2 FQNEAQ. This CDR3 has 12 residues. CDR3 nucleotide sequence: TGTGCCAGCAGCTTAACCCTAGCGGGGGGGGTTTTT. Translating gives CASSLTLAGGVF.

This chain links TRBV6-4 with TRBJ1-2; D perhaps matches TRBD1 (5 bases). Germline V gene lookup returns CDR1 MRHNA and CDR2 SNTAGT. The CDR3 has 14 residues. Trimming removed 6 bases at V and 5 bases at J, with 16 bases between. The CDR3 region is CASRPEGRIYGYTF. The CDR3 DNA reads as TGTGCCAGCAGGCCCGAGGGGAGGATTTATGGCTACACCTTC.

The J gene is TRBJ2-7, the V gene TRBV27; 8 nucleotides agree with TRBD1. The CDR3 loop spans 15 amino acids. J lost 2 bases, V lost 4 bases, and 7 bases had no gene match. The germline V gene has CDR1 MNHEY and CDR2 SMNVEV (reference sequence). CDR3 in amino acids: CASSSMDRAPYEQYF. In nucleotides, the CDR3 is TGTGCCAGCAGTTCCATGGACAGGGCCCCCTACGAGCAGTACTTC.

The rearrangement joins TRBV5-1 to TRBJ2-3; D is perhaps TRBD2 (6 bases). Trimming cost V 0 bases and J 2 bases, with 13 bases left between them. The CDR3 loop spans 16 amino acids. Germline CDR1 and CDR2: SGHRS and YFSETQ. CDR3 amino acids: CASSLVGDFFTDTQYF. The CDR3 DNA is TGCGCCAGCAGCTTGGTGGGGGACTTCTTCACAGATACGCAGTATTTT.

The CDR3 is CASIRARGSGYTF. CDR3 DNA: TGTGCCAGCATTAGGGCAAGGGGGAGCGGCTACACCTTC. This chain links TRBV2 with TRBJ1-2; D possibly corresponds to TRBD1 (6 bases). Germline lookup yields CDR1 SNHLY and CDR2 FYNNEI. V dropped 7 bases and J dropped 8 bases, with 17 bases sitting between them. This CDR3 contains 13 residues. The full variable domain, rest sourced from reference TRBV2 and TRBJ1-2, is EPEVTQTPSHQVTQMGQEVILRCVPISNHLYFYWYRQILGQKVEFLVSFYNNEISEKSEIFDDQFSVERPDGSNFTLKIRSTKLEDSAMYFCASIRARGSGYTFGSGTRLTVV.

V is TRBV19 and J is TRBJ1-1; TRBD1 might be the D (6 bases). The ends were cut back, 6 bases at V and 1 base at J, with 15 bases in the middle. Germline V gene lookup returns CDR1 LNHDA and CDR2 SQIVND (reference sequence). The CDR3 is 15 residues long. The CDR3 DNA follows: TGTGCCAGTAGGGGTGGGGACACAACGAACACTGAAGCTTTCTTT. It encodes CASRGGDTTNTEAFF.

The rearrangement links TRBV30 to TRBJ1-3, with no clear D. Germline lookup yields CDR1 GTSNPN and CDR2 SVGIG (reference sequence). V lost 0 bases, J lost 3 bases, and 9 bases lay in between. The CDR3 sequence is 14 residues long. CDR3 sequence: CAWSVLAVGNTIYF. Written as DNA, the CDR3 is TGTGCCTGGAGTGTCCTGGCTGTTGGAAACACCATATATTTT.

The chain combines TRBV7-8 with TRBJ1-5, with 7 bases lining up with TRBD1. Per the germline V gene, CDR1 is SGHVS and CDR2 is FQNEAQ. Trimming took 1 base from V and 6 from J; bases not matched to a gene: 6. The CDR3 length is 15 residues. The CDR3 nucleotides are TGTGCCAGCAGCTTAGTCCACAGGGGTGCTCAGCCCCAGCATTTT. Amino acid sequence: CASSLVHRGAQPQHF.

The rearrangement joins TRBV7-8 to TRBJ1-5, with 9 nucleotides matching TRBD1. Per the germline V gene, CDR1 is SGHVS and CDR2 is FQNEAQ. This CDR3 has 15 residues. After removal of 5 bases from V and 7 bases from J, the junction contained 9 bases not matched to a gene. The CDR3 DNA reads as TGTGCCAGCAGCACTTTACAGGGGGCTTGGCAGCCCCAGCATTTT. As protein: CASSTLQGAWQPQHF. Supplemented by reference TRBV7-8 and TRBJ1-5, the full variable domain reads GAGVSQSPRYKVAKRGQDVALRCDPISGHVSLFWYQQALGQGPEFLTYFQNEAQLDKSGLPSDRFFAERPEGSVSTLKIQRTQQEDSAVYLCASSTLQGAWQPQHFGDGTRLSIL.

The rearrangement uses TRBV6-1 and TRBJ2-1, with D perhaps matching TRBD1 (5 bases). Germline V gene lookup returns CDR1 MNHNS and CDR2 SASEGT. CDR3 length equals 15 residues. Trimming stripped 9 bases from V and 1 base from J, with 16 bases between. CDR3 sequence reads: CASPIQGVSYNEQFF. CDR3 DNA sequence: TGTGCCAGTCCGATCCAGGGCGTTTCCTACAATGAGCAGTTCTTC.

The chain uses TRBV19 and TRBJ2-3; weak D call: TRBD1 (6 bases). The germline CDR1 and CDR2 sequences are LNHDA and SQIVND (reference sequence). V was trimmed by 5 bases and J by 2 bases, leaving 17 bases between them. This CDR3 contains 16 residues. CDR3 region: CASSSSRGSYTDTQYF. CDR3 sequence (DNA): TGTGCCAGTAGTTCCTCAAGGGGGTCTTACACAGATACGCAGTATTTT.

This sequence joins TRBV9 and TRBJ1-2, with 9 positions matching TRBD1. V shed 4 bases and J 8 bases; nucleotides not matched to a gene: 15. Germline values: CDR1 SGDLS, CDR2 YYNGEE. CDR3 length: 16 residues. CDR3 DNA: TGTGCCAGCAGCTTGAGCCTACAGGGGGCAATGATCGGCTACACCTTC. Residues: CASSLSLQGAMIGYTF.

The rearrangement links TRBV5-5 to TRBJ1-1; no firm D call. The CDR3 totals 13 residues. Germline V gene lookup returns CDR1 SGHKS and CDR2 YYEKEE (reference sequence). The V gene lost 0 bases and the J gene lost 2 bases, with 5 bases spanning the gap. This CDR3 is CASSLETNTEAFF. CDR3 bases: TGTGCCAGCAGCTTGGAGACAAACACTGAAGCTTTCTTT.

V usage is TRBV7-9 and J usage is TRBJ1-4; 7 positions match TRBD1. V lost 4 bases to trimming and J lost 7 bases; unmatched junction nucleotides: 15. Germline V gives CDR1 SEHNR, CDR2 FQNEAQ (reference sequence). The CDR3 length is 17 residues. DNA for the CDR3: TGTGCCAGCAGCTCACCACTCGGGACAGACACATCTGAAAAACTGTTTTTT. This sequence encodes CASSSPLGTDTSEKLFF.

J is TRBJ1-6 and V is TRBV11-2, with D perhaps matching TRBD1 (5 bases). Germline V lookup: CDR1 SGHAT, CDR2 FQNNGV. The CDR3 totals 13 residues. V was shortened by 4 bases and J by 9 bases, with 10 bases between the two germline ends. CDR3 sequence: CASSWGVGSPLHF. For the CDR3, the DNA is TGTGCCAGCAGCTGGGGGGTCGGTTCACCCCTCCACTTT.